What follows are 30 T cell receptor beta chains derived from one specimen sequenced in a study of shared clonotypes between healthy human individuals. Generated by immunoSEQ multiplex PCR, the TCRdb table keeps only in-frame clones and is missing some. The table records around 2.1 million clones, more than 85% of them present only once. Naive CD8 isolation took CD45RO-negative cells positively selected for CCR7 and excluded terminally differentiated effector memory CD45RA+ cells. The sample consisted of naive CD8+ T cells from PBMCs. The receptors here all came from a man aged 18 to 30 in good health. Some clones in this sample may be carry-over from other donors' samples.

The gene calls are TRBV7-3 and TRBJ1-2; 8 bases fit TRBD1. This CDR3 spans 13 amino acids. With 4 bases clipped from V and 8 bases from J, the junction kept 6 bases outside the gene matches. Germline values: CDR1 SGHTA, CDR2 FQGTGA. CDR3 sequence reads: CASSSDREAGYTF. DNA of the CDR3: TGTGCCAGCAGCTCGGACAGGGAGGCCGGCTACACCTTC.

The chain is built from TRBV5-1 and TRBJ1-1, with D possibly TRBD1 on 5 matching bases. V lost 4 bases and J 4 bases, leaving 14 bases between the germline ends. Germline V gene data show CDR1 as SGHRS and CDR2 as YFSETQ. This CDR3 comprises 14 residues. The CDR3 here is CASSGGVEGTEAFF. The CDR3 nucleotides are TGCGCCAGCAGCGGAGGGGTGGAGGGCACTGAAGCTTTCTTT.

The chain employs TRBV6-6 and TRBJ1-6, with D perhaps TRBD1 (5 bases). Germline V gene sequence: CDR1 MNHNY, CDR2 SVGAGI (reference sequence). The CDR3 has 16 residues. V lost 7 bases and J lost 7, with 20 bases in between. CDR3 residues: CASNQFGGEGNSPLHF. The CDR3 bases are TGTGCCAGCAACCAATTCGGCGGAGAGGGGAATTCACCCCTCCACTTT.

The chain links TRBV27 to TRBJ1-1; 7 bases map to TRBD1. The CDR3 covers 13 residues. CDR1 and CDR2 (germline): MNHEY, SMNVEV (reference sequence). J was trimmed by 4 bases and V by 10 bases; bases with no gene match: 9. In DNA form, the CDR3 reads TGTGCCACCCGACAGGGAAAGGGCACTGAAGCTTTCTTT. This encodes CATRQGKGTEAFF.

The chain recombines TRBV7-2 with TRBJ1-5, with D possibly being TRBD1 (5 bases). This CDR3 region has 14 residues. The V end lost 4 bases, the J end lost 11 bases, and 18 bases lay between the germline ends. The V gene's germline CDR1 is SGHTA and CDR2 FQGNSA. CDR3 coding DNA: TGTGCCAGCAGCTCCAGGGAAGGGGTCCCGGCCCAGCATTTT. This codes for CASSSREGVPAQHF.

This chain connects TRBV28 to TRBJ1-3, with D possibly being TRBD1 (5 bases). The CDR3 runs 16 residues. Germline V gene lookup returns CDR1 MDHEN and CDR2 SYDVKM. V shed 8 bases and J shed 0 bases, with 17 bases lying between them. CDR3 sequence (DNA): TGTGCCAGCGACAGCCGGGGACTCCTCTCTGGAAACACCATATATTTT. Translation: CASDSRGLLSGNTIYF.

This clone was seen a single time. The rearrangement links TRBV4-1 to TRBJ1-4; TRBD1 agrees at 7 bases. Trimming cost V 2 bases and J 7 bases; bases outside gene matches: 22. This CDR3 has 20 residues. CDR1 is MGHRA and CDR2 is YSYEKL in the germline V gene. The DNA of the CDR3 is TGCGCCAGCAGCCAAACAGAAGGGGGCGAGGAGTCATGGGTCTTTGAAAAACTGTTTTTT. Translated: CASSQTEGGEESWVFEKLFF.

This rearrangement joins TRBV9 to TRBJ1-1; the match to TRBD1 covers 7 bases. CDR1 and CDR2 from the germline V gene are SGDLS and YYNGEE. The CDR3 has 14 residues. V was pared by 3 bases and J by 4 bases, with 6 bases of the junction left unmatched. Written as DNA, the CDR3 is TGTGCCAGCAGCGCACAGGGGCGAAGCACTGAAGCTTTCTTT. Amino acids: CASSAQGRSTEAFF.

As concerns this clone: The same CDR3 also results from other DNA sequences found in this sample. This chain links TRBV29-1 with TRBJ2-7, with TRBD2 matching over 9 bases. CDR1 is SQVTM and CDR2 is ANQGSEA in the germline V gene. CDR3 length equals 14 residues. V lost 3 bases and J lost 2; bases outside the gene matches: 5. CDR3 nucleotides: TGCAGCGTTGAGGGCCTAGCGGGGACCTACGAGCAGTACTTC. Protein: CSVEGLAGTYEQYF.

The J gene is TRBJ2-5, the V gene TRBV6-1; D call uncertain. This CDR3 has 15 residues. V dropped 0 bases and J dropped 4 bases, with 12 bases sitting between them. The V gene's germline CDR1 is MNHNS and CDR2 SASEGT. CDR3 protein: CASSEAGGLGETQYF. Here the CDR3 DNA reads TGTGCCAGCAGTGAAGCGGGTGGTCTGGGAGAGACCCAGTACTTC.

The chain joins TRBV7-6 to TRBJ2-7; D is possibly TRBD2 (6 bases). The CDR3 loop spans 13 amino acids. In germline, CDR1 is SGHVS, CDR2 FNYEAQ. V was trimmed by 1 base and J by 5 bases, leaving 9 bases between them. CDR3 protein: CASSLGGANEQYF. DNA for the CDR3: TGTGCCAGCAGCTTAGGCGGGGCGAACGAGCAGTACTTC.

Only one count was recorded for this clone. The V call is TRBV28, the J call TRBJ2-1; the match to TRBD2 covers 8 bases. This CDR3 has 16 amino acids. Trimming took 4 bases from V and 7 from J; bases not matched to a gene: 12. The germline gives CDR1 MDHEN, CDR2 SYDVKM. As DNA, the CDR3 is TGTGCCAGCAGTTCCCCTTATCGGACTAGCCCTAATGAGCAGTTCTTC. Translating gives CASSSPYRTSPNEQFF.

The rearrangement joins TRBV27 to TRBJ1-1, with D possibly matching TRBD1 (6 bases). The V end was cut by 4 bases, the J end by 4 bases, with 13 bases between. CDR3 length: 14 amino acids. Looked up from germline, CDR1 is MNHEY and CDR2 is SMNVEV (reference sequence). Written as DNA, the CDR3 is TGTGCCAGCAGTTCTGGTAGGGGGTTCACTGAAGCTTTCTTT. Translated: CASSSGRGFTEAFF.

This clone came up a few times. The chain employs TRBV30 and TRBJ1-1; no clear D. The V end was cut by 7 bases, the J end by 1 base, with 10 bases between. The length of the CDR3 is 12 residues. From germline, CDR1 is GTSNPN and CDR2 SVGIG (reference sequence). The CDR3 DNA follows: TGTGCCTTCCTGGATTCGAACACTGAAGCTTTCTTT. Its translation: CAFLDSNTEAFF.

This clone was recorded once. The CDR3, as DNA: TGTGCCAGCAGTTATGGACAGGGGTTGTCCTACGAGCAGTACTTC. Residues: CASSYGQGLSYEQYF. The chain links TRBV6-5 to TRBJ2-7, with 9 bases matching TRBD1. V shed 3 bases, J shed 1 base, and the junction held 4 bases outside the gene matches. Per germline, CDR1 MNHEY and CDR2 SVGAGI. The CDR3 contains 15 residues.

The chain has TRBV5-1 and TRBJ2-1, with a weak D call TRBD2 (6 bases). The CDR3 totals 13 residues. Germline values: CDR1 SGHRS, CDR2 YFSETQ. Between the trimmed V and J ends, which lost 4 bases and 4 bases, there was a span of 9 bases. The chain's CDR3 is CASSEGTYNEQFF. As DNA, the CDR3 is TGCGCCAGCAGCGAGGGGACTTACAATGAGCAGTTCTTC.

DNA for the CDR3: TGTGCCAGCAGCCCAACCTCGGGACAGCCTAACTATGGCTACACCTTC. Protein sequence: CASSPTSGQPNYGYTF. The chain couples TRBV7-9 to TRBJ1-2; 7 nucleotides align to TRBD1. Trimming cost V 5 bases and J 0 bases; bases outside gene matches: 9. CDR3 length equals 16 residues. CDR1 and CDR2 from the germline V gene are SEHNR and FQNEAQ (reference sequence).

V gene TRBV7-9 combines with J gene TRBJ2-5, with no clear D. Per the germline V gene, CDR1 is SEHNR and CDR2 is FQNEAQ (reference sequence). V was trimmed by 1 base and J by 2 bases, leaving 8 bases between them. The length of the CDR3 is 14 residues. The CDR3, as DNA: TGTGCCAGCAGCTTAGTGCAGCTACAAGAGACCCAGTACTTC. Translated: CASSLVQLQETQYF.

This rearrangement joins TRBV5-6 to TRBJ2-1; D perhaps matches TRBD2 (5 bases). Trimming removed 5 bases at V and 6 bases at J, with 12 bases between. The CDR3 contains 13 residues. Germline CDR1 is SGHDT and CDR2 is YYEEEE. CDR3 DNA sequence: TGTGCCAGCAGTTCCACTAGTAGCAATGAGCAGTTCTTC. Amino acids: CASSSTSSNEQFF.

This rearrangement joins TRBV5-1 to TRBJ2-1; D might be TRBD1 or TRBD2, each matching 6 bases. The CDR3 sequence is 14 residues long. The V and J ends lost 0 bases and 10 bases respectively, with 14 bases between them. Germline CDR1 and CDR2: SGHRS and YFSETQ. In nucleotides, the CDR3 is TGCGCCAGCAGCTTGGAAACGGGGGCGGAAGAGCAGTTCTTC. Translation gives CASSLETGAEEQFF.

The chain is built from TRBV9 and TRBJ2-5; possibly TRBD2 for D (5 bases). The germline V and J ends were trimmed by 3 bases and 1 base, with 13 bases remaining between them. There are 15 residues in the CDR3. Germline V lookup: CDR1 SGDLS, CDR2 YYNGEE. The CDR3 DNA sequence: TGTGCCAGCAGCGCCTCCACTAGACCCCAAGAGACCCAGTACTTC. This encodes CASSASTRPQETQYF.

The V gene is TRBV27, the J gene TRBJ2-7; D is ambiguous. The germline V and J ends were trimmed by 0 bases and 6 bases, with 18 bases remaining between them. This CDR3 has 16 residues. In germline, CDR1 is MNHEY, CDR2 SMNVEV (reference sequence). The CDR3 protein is CASSLSGFGQFFEQYF. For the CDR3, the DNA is TGTGCCAGCAGTTTATCGGGCTTTGGGCAGTTCTTCGAGCAGTACTTC.

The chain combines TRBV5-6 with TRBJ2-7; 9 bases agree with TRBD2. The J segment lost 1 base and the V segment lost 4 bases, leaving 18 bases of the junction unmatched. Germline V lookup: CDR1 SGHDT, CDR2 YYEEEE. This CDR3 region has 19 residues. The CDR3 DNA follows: TGTGCCAGCAGCCCACCCGGGAATCCTAGCGGGATCTCTTCCTACGAGCAGTACTTC. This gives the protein CASSPPGNPSGISSYEQYF.

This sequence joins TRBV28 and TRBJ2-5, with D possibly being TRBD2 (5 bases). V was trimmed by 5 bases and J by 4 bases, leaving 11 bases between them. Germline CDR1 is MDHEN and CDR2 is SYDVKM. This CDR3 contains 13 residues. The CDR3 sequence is CASSRTVRETQYF. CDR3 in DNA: TGTGCCAGCAGTCGGACTGTCCGAGAGACCCAGTACTTC.

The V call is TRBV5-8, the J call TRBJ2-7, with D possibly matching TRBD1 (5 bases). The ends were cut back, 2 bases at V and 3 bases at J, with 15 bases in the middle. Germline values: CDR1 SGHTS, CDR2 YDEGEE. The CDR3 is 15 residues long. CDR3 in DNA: TGTGCCAGCAGCTTCCATCAGGGTTTGCGCTACGAGCAGTACTTC. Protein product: CASSFHQGLRYEQYF. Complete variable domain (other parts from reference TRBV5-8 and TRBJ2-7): EAGVTQSPTHLIKTRGQQATLRCSPISGHTSVYWYQQALGLGLQFLLWYDEGEERNRGNFPPRFSGRQFPNYSSELNVNALELEDSALYLCASSFHQGLRYEQYFGPGTRLTVT.

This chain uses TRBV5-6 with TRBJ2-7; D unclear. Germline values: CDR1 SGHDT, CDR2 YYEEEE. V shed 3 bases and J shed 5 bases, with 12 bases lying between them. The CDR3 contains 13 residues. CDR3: CASSWSRNNEQYF. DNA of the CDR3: TGTGCCAGCAGCTGGAGCAGAAACAACGAGCAGTACTTC.

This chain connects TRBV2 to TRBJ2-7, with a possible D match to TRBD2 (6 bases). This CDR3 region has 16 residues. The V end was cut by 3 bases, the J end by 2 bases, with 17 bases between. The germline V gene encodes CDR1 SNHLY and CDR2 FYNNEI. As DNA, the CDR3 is TGTGCCAGCAGTGAGCGTCGGCGGGACGAAACCTACGAGCAGTACTTC. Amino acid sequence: CASSERRRDETYEQYF.

CDR3 residues: CASSLERIPGNTIYF. CDR3 nucleotides: TGCGCCAGCAGCTTGGAACGGATACCGGGAAACACCATATATTTT. The chain has TRBV5-1 and TRBJ1-3; D is ambiguous. V gave up 0 bases and J gave up 4 bases, with 11 bases separating them. Germline V gene sequence: CDR1 SGHRS, CDR2 YFSETQ. CDR3 length equals 15 residues.

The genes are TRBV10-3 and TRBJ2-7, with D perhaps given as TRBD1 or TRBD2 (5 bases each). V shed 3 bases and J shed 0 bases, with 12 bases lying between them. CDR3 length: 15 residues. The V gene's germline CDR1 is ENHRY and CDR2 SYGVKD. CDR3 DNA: TGTGCCATCAGTGAAGGGACCGCTAGCTCCTACGAGCAGTACTTC. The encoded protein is CAISEGTASSYEQYF.

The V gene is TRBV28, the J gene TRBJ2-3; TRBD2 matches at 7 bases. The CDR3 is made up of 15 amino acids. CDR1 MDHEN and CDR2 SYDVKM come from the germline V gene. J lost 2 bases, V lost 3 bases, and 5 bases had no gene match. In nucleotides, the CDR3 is TGTGCCAGCAGTTTTCTGGCGGGGGACACAGATACGCAGTATTTT. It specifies CASSFLAGDTDTQYF.